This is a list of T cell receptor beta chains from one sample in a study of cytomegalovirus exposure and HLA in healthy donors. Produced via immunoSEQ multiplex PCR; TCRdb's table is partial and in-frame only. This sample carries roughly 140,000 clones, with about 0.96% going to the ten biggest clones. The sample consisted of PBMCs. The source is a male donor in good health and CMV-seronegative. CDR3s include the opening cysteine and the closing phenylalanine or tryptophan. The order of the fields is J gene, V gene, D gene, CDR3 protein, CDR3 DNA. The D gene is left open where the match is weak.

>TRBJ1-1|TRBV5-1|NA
CASSLAGGETMNTEAFF
TGCGCCAGCAGCTTGGCCGGAGGGGAAACCATGAACACTGAAGCTTTCTTT
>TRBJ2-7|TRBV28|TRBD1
CASSNIERTGGYSYEQYF
TGTGCCAGCAGTAATATTGAACGGACAGGGGGATACTCCTACGAGCAGTACTTC
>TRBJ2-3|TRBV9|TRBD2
CASSTPGGTSADTQYF
TGTGCCAGCAGCACCCCCGGGGGGACTAGCGCAGATACGCAGTATTTT
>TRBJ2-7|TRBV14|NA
CASSPIAEEQYF
TGTGCCAGCAGCCCCATAGCGGAGGAGCAGTACTTC
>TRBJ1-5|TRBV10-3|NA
CAISESGQSNQPQHF
TGTGCCATCAGTGAGTCTGGGCAGAGCAATCAGCCCCAGCATTTT
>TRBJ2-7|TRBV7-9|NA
CASSLSDYEQYF
TGTGCCAGCAGCTTAAGCGACTACGAGCAGTACTTC
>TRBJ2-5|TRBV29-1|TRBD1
CSVRDSLQETQYF
TGCAGCGTCCGGGACAGCCTTCAAGAGACCCAGTACTTC
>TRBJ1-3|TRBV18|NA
CASSPRGAAGGNTIYF
TGTGCCAGCTCACCGCGTGGTGCCGCGGGTGGAAACACCATATATTTT
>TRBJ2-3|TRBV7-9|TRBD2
CASSLFLIAGSTDTQYF
TGTGCCAGCAGCTTATTCTTGATAGCGGGGAGCACAGATACGCAGTATTTT
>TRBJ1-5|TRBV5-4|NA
CASSLDGKANQPQHF
TGTGCCAGCAGCTTGGACGGGAAGGCCAATCAGCCCCAGCATTTT
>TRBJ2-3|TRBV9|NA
CASSVPGLSTDTQYF
TGTGCCAGCAGCGTACCAGGCCTTAGCACAGATACGCAGTATTTT
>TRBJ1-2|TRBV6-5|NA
CASSLVGTGMFYGYTF
TGTGCCAGCAGTTTAGTTGGAACAGGGATGTTCTATGGCTACACCTTC
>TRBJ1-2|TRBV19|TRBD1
CASRTKGQADF
TGTGCCAGTAGGACGAAAGGACAGGCCGACTTC
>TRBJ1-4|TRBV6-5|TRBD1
CASSGRGYGEKLFF
TGTGCCAGCAGTGGCAGGGGGTATGGTGAAAAACTGTTTTTT
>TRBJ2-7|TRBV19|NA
CASSRKTDSYEQYF
TGTGCCAGTAGTAGAAAGACAGACTCCTACGAGCAGTACTTC
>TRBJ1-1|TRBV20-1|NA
CSGTGTAFF
TGCAGTGGAACAGGAACGGCTTTCTTT
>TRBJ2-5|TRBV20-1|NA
CSAAGETQYF
TGCAGTGCTGCCGGAGAGACCCAGTACTTC
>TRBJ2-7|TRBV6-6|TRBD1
CASSSPGQNGYEQYF
TGTGCCAGCAGTTCCCCGGGACAGAATGGGTACGAGCAGTACTTC
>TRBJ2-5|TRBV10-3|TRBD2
CAISGPGLGQQTQYF
TGTGCCATCAGTGGGCCGGGACTAGGGCAACAGACCCAGTACTTC
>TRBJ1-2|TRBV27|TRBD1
CASSRGQGGRGYTF
TGTGCCAGCAGTAGGGGACAGGGGGGACGTGGCTACACCTTC
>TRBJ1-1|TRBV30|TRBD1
CAWSAGQGDTEAFF
TGTGCCTGGAGTGCGGGACAGGGGGACACTGAAGCTTTCTTT
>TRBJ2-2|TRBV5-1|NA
CASSLLARNTGELFF
TGCGCCAGCAGCTTGCTTGCCAGAAACACCGGGGAGCTGTTTTTT
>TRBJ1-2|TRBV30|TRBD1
CAFSRDSTNYGYTF
TGTGCCTTCTCCCGGGACAGCACTAACTATGGCTACACCTTC
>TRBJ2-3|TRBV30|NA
CAFRVRDTQYF
TGTGCCTTCAGGGTAAGAGATACGCAGTATTTT
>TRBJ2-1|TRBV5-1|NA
CASSTAGLNEQFF
TGCGCCAGCAGCACCGCAGGGTTGAATGAGCAGTTCTTC
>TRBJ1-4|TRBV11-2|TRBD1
CASSLRTGARRTNEKLFF
TGTGCCAGCAGCTTACGTACAGGGGCAAGGAGAACTAATGAAAAACTGTTTTTT
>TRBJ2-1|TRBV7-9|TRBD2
CASSSSGLAGGRDEQFF
TGTGCCAGCAGCTCCTCGGGACTAGCGGGGGGTAGGGATGAGCAGTTCTTC
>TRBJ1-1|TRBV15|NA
CATSPGYYTEAFF
TGTGCCACCAGTCCGGGTTATTACACTGAAGCTTTCTTT
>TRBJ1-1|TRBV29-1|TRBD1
CSVEGPPDRGRSFEAFF
TGCAGCGTTGAGGGACCCCCGGACAGGGGGCGCTCGTTTGAAGCTTTCTTT